This T cell receptor (beta chain) is drawn from a study of T cells in women clearing cervical HPV infection. At the level of the study: Control women cleared a single incident HPV16 infection within 12 months. Findings and caveats of the study: Repertoire richness, not evenness, was significantly elevated in CIN3+ cases versus controls. Richness plus V gene abundances separated cases from controls with AUC 0.8 to 0.85. Unknown T-cell numbers per sample may underlie the richness differences.

Germline-derived CDR1 and CDR2 are DFQATT and SNEGSKA (reference sequence). The CDR3 covers 13 residues. Losses at the gene ends were 6 bases for V and 8 bases for J; bases not matched to a gene: 7. To note about this clone: Antigen specificity is unknown. Sequencing ends 3 residues short of the CDR3 end; the germline J gene provides the rest.

Produced via immunoSEQ multiplex PCR; TCRdb's table is partial and in-frame only. The sample table includes 31,000 or so clones. Sequencing was done on a sample of blood buffy coat. The sequence came from a woman between 18 and 69 years old with a cervical HPV16 infection that either progressed to CIN3+ or cleared (not recorded which). The rearrangement uses TRBV20-1 and TRBJ2-1, with 10 bases aligning to TRBD1. The sequenced part of the CDR3 DNA is TGCAGTGCCCTGACAGGGGGCCGGGATGAG. Protein product: CSALTGGRDE. The entire CDR3 protein is CSALTGGRDEQFF.